The T cell receptor (beta chain) under discussion was sequenced for a study of CD8+CD57+ T cells in acquired aplastic anemia. Notes on the study in general: Comparison of patients with controls identified about 30 shared CD8+ CDR3 sequences. Controls did not differ significantly from patients in CD8+ Simpson's diversity.

Concerning this clonotype itself: What it binds is unknown.

Genomic DNA constituted the template upon which TCR beta VDJ and CDR3 profiling was performed. MiXCR was run by TCRdb on the reads, yielding one entry per CDR3 protein. Of some 120,000 distinct CDR3 sequences listed, over 55% are singletons. Germline lookup yields CDR1 SNHLY and CDR2 FYNNEI. With V trimmed by 6 bases and J by 7 bases, 6 bases remained unmatched. CDR3 length: 13 residues. By flow cytometry, patients selected for sequencing had shown an expansion of CD8+CD57+ cells. Every patient had severe acquired aplastic anemia. The specimen sequenced was sorted CD4+, CD8+, or CD8+CD57+ T cells (not recorded which) from PBMCs. This chain links TRBV2 with TRBJ2-5; 9 nucleotides match TRBD1. This receptor was taken from a human donor with aplastic anemia. In nucleotides, the CDR3 is TGTGCCAGCAGCCGGGACAGGGAAGGGACCCAGTACTTC. It encodes CASSRDREGTQYF. Based on the CDR3 plus reference TRBV2 and TRBJ2-5, the full variable domain is EPEVTQTPSHQVTQMGQEVILRCVPISNHLYFYWYRQILGQKVEFLVSFYNNEISEKSEIFDDQFSVERPDGSNFTLKIRSTKLEDSAMYFCASSRDREGTQYFGPGTRLLVL.